Given below is one T cell receptor beta chain in context. This clonotype has just a few counts. Its antigen is currently not known. The sample holds no much larger clone one base away, and base qualities are not on file. V has 4 bases trimmed and J has 4 bases trimmed; junction bases matching no gene number 13. Taken from the germline V gene, the CDR1 and CDR2 loops are SGHRS and YFSETQ. Inclusive of the bounding cysteine and phenylalanine, the CDR3 is 18 residues long. Only the CDR3 DNA stays, 54 bases, in frame from base 1. These data come from a study of regulatory T cells in long-lasting Graves disease (TCRdb year 2021). Describing the broader study: Newly diagnosed Graves' disease patients had taken antithyroid drugs for less than 3 months. This study used TCR sequencing and RNA sequencing of peripheral blood to compare persistent Graves' disease patients against newly diagnosed Graves' disease patients. The study took place in China and was registered as a clinical trial. A total of roughly 35 samples underwent TCR sequencing: about 13 from persistent and around 20 from newly diagnosed Graves' disease patients.

Summary of the overall study and its limitations: Compared with newly diagnosed patients, patients with persistent Graves' disease had lower TCR Shannon entropy and fewer highly expanded clones, which suggests clonal expansion. Because the primary lesion, thyroid tissue, could not be accessed, the study looked at peripheral blood alone. Persistent disease showed preferential use of TRBV28, TRBJ1-2 and TRBJ2-5, whereas newly diagnosed disease favored TRBV20-1 and TRBJ2-1. Persistent patients shared more public clonotypes among themselves (2,741) than newly diagnosed patients did (roughly 920). Sequencing and analysis were limited to the TCR beta chain. As a limitation, the authors acknowledged that the small sample size may reduce accuracy.

The time point label, as the study defines it: newly diagnosed GD, antithyroid drugs for less than 3 months. For both TCR sequencing and RNA sequencing, RNA was extracted from PBMCs in TRIzol. The diagnosis of Graves' disease followed American Thyroid Association guidelines. Patients were recruited from an endocrinology department in Xi'an, China. Each patient gave approximately 8.8 milliliters of peripheral blood, collected in an EDTA anticoagulant tube. Ficoll Paque Plus density gradient separation was used to isolate PBMCs, and no further T cell sorting was performed. An Agilent 2100 Bioanalyzer and agarose gel were used to check RNA quality, while a NanoDrop 2000 measured RNA concentration. The library came from multiplex PCR. The sequencer was an Illumina HiSeq 4000. CDR3 regions were amplified by Arm-PCR with iRepertoire HTBI primers to construct TCR beta libraries. Before sequencing, the PCR products underwent gel purification. Per the original workflow: Gene usage analysis of CDR3 amino acid clonotypes used the 60 to 75 TRBV and around 14 TRBJ segments found across samples. Filtered high-quality paired reads were merged into contigs using COPE and FqMerger. BLAST was used to align contigs to IMGT TRBV, TRBD and TRBJ reference genes, and CDR3 was defined according to IMGT. Highly expanded clones were defined as clonotypes with a frequency above 0.1%. Shannon entropy was used to measure repertoire diversity, and the Gini coefficient was used to measure V-J evenness. Public clonotypes were defined as clonotypes shared by more than one individual. TCRdb reanalyzed the raw reads on its own, using fastp at Q25 for trimming and MiXCR for clone calling, and kept in-frame beta chains. Identical CDR3 protein sequences are pooled into one entry, listed with their most common genes and DNA. These V and J calls derive from TCRdb rather than the authors' analysis. In this sample the table shows under 700,000 distinct CDR3 sequences, 15% to 20% of which occur a single time. The leading ten clones occupy 25% of the sample.

These data were likewise used in another study, on T cells in Graves' hyperthyroidism and ophthalmopathy. Per the second study: A patient counted as having stable Graves' hyperthyroidism if no progression to ophthalmopathy occurred over 18 months of follow-up. Hyperthyroidism patients were aged 18 to 65 years and newly diagnosed, with disease duration of less than 2 months. The study excluded patients with uncontrolled infections, other autoimmune diseases, pregnancy or lactation. Diagnoses relied on clinical symptoms, serum thyroxine and TRAb, thyroid ultrasound and orbital computed tomography. The first round of RT-PCR for the TCR CDR3 was performed with the HTBI primer set and the Qiagen OneStep RT-PCR kit. Most expanded thyroid clonotypes (frequency above 0.001) were also found in blood, which suggests that blood repertoires may mirror thyroid immune responses. A model built on a 13 V-J signature distinguished ophthalmopathy from stable hyperthyroidism, reaching 87.88% sensitivity and 81.08% specificity in cross-validation and 80%/75% in testing. In validation, progression to ophthalmopathy was predicted by the model with nearly 71% sensitivity and 72.22% specificity, a median of around 6.5 months before onset. To identify TCR V-J signatures that set the groups apart, the researchers used a discovery cohort of 100 patients, made up of 40 to 45 with Graves' ophthalmopathy and about 59 with stable Graves' hyperthyroidism. Prospective prediction of ophthalmopathy was tested in an independent validation cohort of fewer than 20 hyperthyroidism patients and 17 patients who later progressed to ophthalmopathy. For training and testing, the 100 or so patients in the discovery cohort were randomly divided in a 7:3 ratio. Thyroid tissue and blood T-cell repertoires from more than 5 Graves' hyperthyroidism patients were also compared in the study. After sampling, hyperthyroidism patients received methimazole starting at 30 mg daily, and ophthalmopathy patients received high-dose intravenous methylprednisolone. Libraries were constructed in a second round of multiplex PCR, after which size selection and purification were carried out. Sequencing of the libraries was done on an Illumina HiSeq2000 using paired-end 100 bp reads. SOAPnuke was used to process the raw data, removing reads that contained adapters or uncalled bases, had a mean Phred below 15, or lacked an exact match to the constant primer or identifier. COPE v1.2.5 was used to merge the high-quality paired reads, and each unique nucleotide sequence was defined as a clonotype. MiTCR v1.1 was used to align the clonotypes against IMGT TRBV, TRBD and TRBJ reference segments. Only V-J combinations with frequency above 0.0001, covering 98% to 99.2% of repertoires, were analysed. A TCS score was defined as the ratio between F50 (clonal expansion) and ExV (chaos), using BLOSUM62-based TCRdist between CDR3 peptides within each V-J. Welch's t-statistics and random forest reduced roughly 530 V-J features to 10 to 15, which were used in a naive Bayes classifier (R e1071). No statistical method was used to set the sample size in advance, and investigators knew the group allocation. TCR Vbeta CDR3 sequencing of approximately 140 peripheral blood samples (around 45 ophthalmopathy, around 80 hyperthyroidism and some 17 progressor patients) is reported in the paper.

The sample was peripheral blood mononuclear cells (PBMCs), taken at new diagnosis, from a patient treated with antithyroid drugs. The receptor chain draws on TRBV5-1 and TRBJ2-1, and TRBD2 matches 11 of the central bases. The sequence derives from a woman in her forties or fifties with Graves disease. Donor details come from another sample of the same person, matched by shared clones. The CDR3 reads as follows: CASSPRPSGGPFYNEQFF. The nucleotide sequence reads TGCGCCAGCAGCCCGAGGCCTAGCGGGGGGCCATTTTACAATGAGCAGTTCTTC.